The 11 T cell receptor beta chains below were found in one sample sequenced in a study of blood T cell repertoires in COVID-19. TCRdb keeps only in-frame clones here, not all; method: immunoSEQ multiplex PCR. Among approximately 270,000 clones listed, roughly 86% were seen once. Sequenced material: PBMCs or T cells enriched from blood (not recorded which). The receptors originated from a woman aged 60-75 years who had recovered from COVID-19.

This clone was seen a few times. In DNA form, the CDR3 reads TGTGCCAGCAGTGCTAACAGGGCGGGGAACACTGAAGCTTTCTTT. Translation gives CASSANRAGNTEAFF. This rearrangement joins TRBV28 to TRBJ1-1; D perhaps matches TRBD1 (6 bases). Per germline, CDR1 MDHEN and CDR2 SYDVKM. V lost 5 bases and J 1 base, leaving 14 bases between the germline ends. This CDR3 is 15 amino acids long.

For the CDR3, the DNA is TGTGCCAGCAGTGACGGAGGGCCCGGTATTCTCGGCTACACCTTC. It codes for CASSDGGPGILGYTF. V usage is TRBV6-4 and J usage is TRBJ1-2; D remains unclear. The CDR3 runs to 15 residues. V was cut by 2 bases and J by 8 bases, with 18 bases left in between. The V gene's germline CDR1 is MRHNA and CDR2 SNTAGT.

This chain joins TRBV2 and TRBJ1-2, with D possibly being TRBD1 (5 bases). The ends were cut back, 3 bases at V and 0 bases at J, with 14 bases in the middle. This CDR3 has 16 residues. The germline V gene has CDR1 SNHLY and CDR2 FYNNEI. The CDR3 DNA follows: TGTGCCAGCAGTGATTTGGGGCTGAAGGCTAACTATGGCTACACCTTC. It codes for CASSDLGLKANYGYTF.

In nucleotides, the CDR3 is TGTGCCTGGAGGACAAGTCCCGGCAACACCATATATTTT. Translating it yields CAWRTSPGNTIYF. J is TRBJ1-3 and V is TRBV30; D gene ambiguous. In germline, CDR1 is GTSNPN, CDR2 SVGIG (reference sequence). Trimming took 3 bases from V and 7 from J, leaving 13 bases between them. The CDR3 length is 13 residues.

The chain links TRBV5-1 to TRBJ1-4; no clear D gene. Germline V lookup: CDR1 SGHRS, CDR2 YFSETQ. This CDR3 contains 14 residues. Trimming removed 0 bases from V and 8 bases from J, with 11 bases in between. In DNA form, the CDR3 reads TGCGCCAGCAGCTTGGACCACTCGGGGGAAAAACTGTTTTTT. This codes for CASSLDHSGEKLFF.

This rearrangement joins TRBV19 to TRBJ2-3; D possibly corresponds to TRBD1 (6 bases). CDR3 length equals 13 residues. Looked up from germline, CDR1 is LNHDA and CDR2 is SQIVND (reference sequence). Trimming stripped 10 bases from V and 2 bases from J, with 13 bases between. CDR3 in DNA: TGTGCCACAACGATGGGGGCCACAGATACGCAGTATTTT. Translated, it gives CATTMGATDTQYF.

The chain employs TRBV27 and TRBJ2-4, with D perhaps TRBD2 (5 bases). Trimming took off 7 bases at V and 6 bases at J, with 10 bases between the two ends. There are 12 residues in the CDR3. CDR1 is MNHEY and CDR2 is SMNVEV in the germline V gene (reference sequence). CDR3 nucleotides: TGTGCCAGCAAGCGGCCCGGAAACATTCAGTACTTC. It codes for CASKRPGNIQYF.

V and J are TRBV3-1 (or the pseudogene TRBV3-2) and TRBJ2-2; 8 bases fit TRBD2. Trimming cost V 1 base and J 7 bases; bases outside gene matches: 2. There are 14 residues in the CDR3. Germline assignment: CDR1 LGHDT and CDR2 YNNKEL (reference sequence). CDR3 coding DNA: TGTGCCAGCAGCCAAGGACTAGCGAGCGGGGAGCTGTTTTTT. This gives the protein CASSQGLASGELFF.

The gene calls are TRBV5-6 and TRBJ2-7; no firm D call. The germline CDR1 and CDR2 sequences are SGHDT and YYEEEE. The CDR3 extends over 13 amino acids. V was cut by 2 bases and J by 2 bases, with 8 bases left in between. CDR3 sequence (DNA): TGTGCCAGCAGCTTTGGCCAAACCTACGAGCAGTACTTC. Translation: CASSFGQTYEQYF.

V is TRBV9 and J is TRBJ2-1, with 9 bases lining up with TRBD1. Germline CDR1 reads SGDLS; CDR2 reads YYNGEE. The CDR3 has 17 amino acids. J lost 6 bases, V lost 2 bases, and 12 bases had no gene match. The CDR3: CASSVGSGTGLGNEQFF. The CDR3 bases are TGTGCCAGCAGCGTCGGATCCGGGACAGGGTTGGGCAATGAGCAGTTCTTC. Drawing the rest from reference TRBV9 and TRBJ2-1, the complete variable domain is DSGVTQTPKHLITATGQRVTLRCSPRSGDLSVYWYQQSLDQGLQFLIQYYNGEERAKGNILERFSAQQFPDLHSELNLSSLELGDSALYFCASSVGSGTGLGNEQFFGPGTRLTVL.

The CDR3 nucleotides read TGTGCCAGCTTCGGTTACACTGAAGCTTTCTTT. This codes for CASFGYTEAFF. The rearrangement joins TRBV6-5 to TRBJ1-1; D is uncertain. Germline V gene data show CDR1 as MNHEY and CDR2 as SVGAGI. The CDR3 contains 11 residues. V lost 8 bases to trimming and J lost 3 bases, with 7 bases between them.